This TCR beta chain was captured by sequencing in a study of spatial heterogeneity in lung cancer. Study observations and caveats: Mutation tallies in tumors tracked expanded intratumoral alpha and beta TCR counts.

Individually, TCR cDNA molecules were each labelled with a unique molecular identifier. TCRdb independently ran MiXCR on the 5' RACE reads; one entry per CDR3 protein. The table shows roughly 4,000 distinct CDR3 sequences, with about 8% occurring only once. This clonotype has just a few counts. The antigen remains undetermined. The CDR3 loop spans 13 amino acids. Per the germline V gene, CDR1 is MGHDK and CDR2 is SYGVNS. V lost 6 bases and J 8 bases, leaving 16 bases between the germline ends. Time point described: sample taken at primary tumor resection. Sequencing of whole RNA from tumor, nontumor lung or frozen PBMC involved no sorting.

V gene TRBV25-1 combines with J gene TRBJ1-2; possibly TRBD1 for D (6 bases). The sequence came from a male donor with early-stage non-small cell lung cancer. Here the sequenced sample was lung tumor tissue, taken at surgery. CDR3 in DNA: TGTGCCAGCAGGAGTGGGGGGGCTCAGGGCTACACCTTC. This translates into CASRSGGAQGYTF.